The source of this T cell receptor beta chain is a study of cytomegalovirus exposure and HLA in healthy donors. Study overall: The 120 validation repertoires were produced on the same platform as the 700 or so repertoires of the first cohort. This was reported in a later analysis.

Concerning this clone: The antigen is not known.

Trimming removed 6 bases from V and 3 bases from J, with 12 bases in between. This CDR3 region has 13 residues. The V gene's germline CDR1 is KGHSH and CDR2 LQKENI. Study-wide results and limits: The study listed 164 cytomegalovirus-associated TCR beta chains. Reports credit the classifier with highly specific, highly sensitive diagnosis of cytomegalovirus status.

Here immunoSEQ multiplex PCR was the method, and the copy in TCRdb shows in-frame clones only, minus some. This table has 68,000 or so clones, around 90% appearing once. The chain uses TRBV18 and TRBJ2-7, with D unresolved. The sample was PBMCs. This sequence was found in a man between 18 and 35 years old in good health and CMV-seronegative. The CDR3 here is CASSPGVSYEQYF. In DNA, the CDR3 is TGTGCCAGCTCCCCAGGAGTGAGCTACGAGCAGTACTTC. Full variable domain (rest looked up from reference TRBV18 and TRBJ2-7): NAGVMQNPRHLVRRRGQEARLRCSPMKGHSHVYWYRQLPEEGLKFMVYLQKENIIDESGMPKERFSAEFPKEGPSILRIQQVVRGDSAAYFCASSPGVSYEQYFGPGTRLTVT.